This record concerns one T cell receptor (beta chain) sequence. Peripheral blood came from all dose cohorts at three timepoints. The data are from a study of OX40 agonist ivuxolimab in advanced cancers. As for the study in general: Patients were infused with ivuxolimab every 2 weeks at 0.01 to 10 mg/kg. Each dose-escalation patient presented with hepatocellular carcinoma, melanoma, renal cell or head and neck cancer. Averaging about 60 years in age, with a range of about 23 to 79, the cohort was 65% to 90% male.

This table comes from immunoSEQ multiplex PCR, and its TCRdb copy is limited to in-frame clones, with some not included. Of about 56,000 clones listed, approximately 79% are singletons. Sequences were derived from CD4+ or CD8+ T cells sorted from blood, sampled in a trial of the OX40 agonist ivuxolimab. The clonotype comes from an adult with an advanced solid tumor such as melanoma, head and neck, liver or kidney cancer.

CDR3 region: CAWSTGLGGNTIYF. DNA of the CDR3: TGTGCCTGGAGTACCGGCCTGGGGGGAAACACCATATATTTT. The V gene is TRBV30, the J gene TRBJ1-3; D gene unclear. V was trimmed by 2 bases and J by 4 bases, leaving 12 bases between them. CDR1 and CDR2 from the germline V gene are GTSNPN and SVGIG (reference sequence). This CDR3 has 14 residues.